This T cell receptor (beta chain) emerged from a study of control samples from healthy donors and cancer patients. Assay used: immunoSEQ multiplex PCR; TCRdb lists only in-frame clones, some missing. The table shows about 180,000 clones, with around 91% occurring only once. The length of the CDR3 is 15 residues. Germline loops: CDR1 WSHSY, CDR2 SAAADI. The trim removed 1 base at V and 4 bases at J, leaving 5 bases unmatched. This clonotype was obtained from a woman in her fifties or sixties in good health. This chain joins TRBV10-2 and TRBJ1-2; TRBD1 matches at 8 bases. The material sequenced was blood. This CDR3 is CASSELQGVSYGYTF. The CDR3 DNA reads TGCGCCAGCAGTGAGTTACAGGGGGTTAGCTATGGCTACACCTTC.